The 23 T cell receptor beta chains presented below share a single source sample, sequenced in a study of low-dose radiotherapy and immunotherapy resistance in tumors. Covering alpha and beta chains, TRAV- and TRBV-specific primers were used for the first-strand cDNA. Over about 19 PCR cycles, TCRs were amplified from a constant-region primer and V-primer adapter. TCRdb re-analysed the reads in MiXCR, keeping a single row per CDR3 protein. This sample has under 35,000 distinct CDR3 sequences, with 45% to 50% found just once. Time point here: after trial treatment. Indicated treatment: LDRT plus nivolumab, ipilimumab, low-dose cyclophosphamide and aspirin (RACIN trial). The sample here was PBMCs, taken after low-dose radiotherapy plus immunotherapy. All receptors derive from a male donor with gallbladder cancer.

This clonotype is medium-sized (0.01 to 0.1%). The chain employs TRBV9 and TRBJ2-5; no clear D. Germline V lookup: CDR1 SGDLS, CDR2 YYNGEE. The V end lost 0 bases, the J end lost 2 bases, and 8 bases lay between the germline ends. The CDR3 runs to 14 residues. The CDR3 here is CASSVDARQETQYF. Written as DNA, the CDR3 is TGTGCCAGCAGCGTAGATGCAAGGCAAGAGACCCAGTACTTC.

This clonotype is classed as medium-sized. The J gene is TRBJ2-7, the V gene TRBV12-3 or TRBV12-4, with a possible D match to TRBD2 (5 bases). Trimming shortened V by 3 bases and J by 6 bases, and 15 bases separated the two germline ends. CDR3 size: 14 residues. The CDR3 nucleotides read TGTGCCAGCAGTTTGGTGTGGGGAGACGGCGAGCAGTACTTC. Translated, it gives CASSLVWGDGEQYF.

The chain joins TRBV28 to TRBJ2-3, with D hard to call. Trimming left V 8 bases short and J 0 bases short, with 12 bases between. This CDR3 comprises 14 residues. CDR1 and CDR2 from the germline V gene are MDHEN and SYDVKM. CDR3 DNA: TGTGCCAGCCGGTTCGGCACTAGCACAGATACGCAGTATTTT. Amino acid sequence: CASRFGTSTDTQYF.

With regard to this clonotype: A far more abundant clone sits one base away, making this likely a read error. The V and J genes are TRBV5-1 and TRBJ2-1; TRBD1 might be the D (5 bases). Trimming pared 9 bases from V and 10 bases from J, leaving 17 bases between. Germline V gene data show CDR1 as SGHRS and CDR2 as YFSETQ. The CDR3 extends over 12 amino acids. The CDR3 reads CATLGQTYEQFF. The CDR3 bases are TGCGCCACCCTGGGGCAGACCTACGAGCAGTTCTTC.

The table lists this clonotype with many counts. The V call is TRBV7-2, the J call TRBJ2-3, with D possibly called TRBD1 or TRBD2 (5 bases each). The CDR3 contains 15 residues. Germline V gene sequence: CDR1 SGHTA, CDR2 FQGNSA. V was trimmed by 4 bases and J by 3 bases, leaving 14 bases between them. This CDR3 is CASSSRDLQTDTQYF. The CDR3 nucleotides are TGTGCCAGCAGCTCCCGGGACCTACAAACAGATACGCAGTATTTT.

This rearrangement joins TRBV5-4 to TRBJ1-2; the D is unclear. Germline loops: CDR1 SGHNT, CDR2 YYREEE (reference sequence). V lost 4 bases to trimming and J lost 3 bases, with 16 bases between them. CDR3 size: 15 residues. CDR3 sequence: CASSPTSRSYYGYTF. The CDR3 DNA is TGTGCCAGCAGCCCCACCTCCAGGTCCTACTATGGCTACACCTTC. The variable domain in full, completed from reference TRBV5-4 and TRBJ1-2, reads ETGVTQSPTHLIKTRGQQVTLRCSSQSGHNTVSWYQQALGQGPQFIFQYYREEENGRGNFPPRFSGLQFPNYSSELNVNALELDDSALYLCASSPTSRSYYGYTFGSGTRLTVV.

The chain employs TRBV27 and TRBJ1-4; 7 bases map to TRBD1. CDR1 and CDR2 (germline): MNHEY, SMNVEV (reference sequence). With 8 bases clipped from V and 5 bases from J, the junction kept 14 bases outside the gene matches. The CDR3 runs 16 residues. The CDR3 nucleotides read TGTGCCAGCGGTCCCTACAGGGGCCTACCGAATGAAAAACTGTTTTTT. Its translation: CASGPYRGLPNEKLFF.

A word on this clonotype: A far larger clone is only one base removed, so a read error is likely. The chain is built from TRBV6-2 or TRBV6-3 and TRBJ2-1; D unresolved. The J call may be faulty, since TRBJ2-7 better matches the DNA end. The CDR3 has 12 residues. Germline assignment: CDR1 MNHEY and CDR2 SVGEGT. The CDR3 nucleotides read TGTGCCTGCAGAGAAAGTCCCTACGAGCAGTACTTC. It specifies CACRESPYEQYF.

The rearrangement uses TRBV12-3 or TRBV12-4 and TRBJ1-6; D is uncertain. The V and J ends lost 6 bases and 2 bases respectively, with 5 bases between them. The CDR3 loop spans 13 amino acids. The CDR3 region has the DNA TGTGCCAGCAGAGGACCCTATAATTCACCCCTCCACTTT. Encoded protein: CASRGPYNSPLHF.

The chain links TRBV7-2 to TRBJ2-3; a weak D match, TRBD1 (5 bases). The CDR3 is 14 amino acids. Trimming removed 4 bases at V and 0 bases at J, with 8 bases between. The germline V gene encodes CDR1 SGHTA and CDR2 FQGNSA. DNA of the CDR3: TGTGCCAGCAGCTCGAGGACAAGCACAGATACGCAGTATTTT. It encodes CASSSRTSTDTQYF.

This clonotype has more than one count but fewer than ten. A far larger clone is only one base removed, so a read error is likely. Here the CDR3 reads CASSVRDHPSEQFF. The CDR3 region has the DNA TGTGCCAGCTCGGTCCGGGACCACCCCTCCGAGCAGTTCTTC. The genes are TRBV18 and TRBJ2-1; D may match TRBD1 or TRBD2 (5 bases each). The CDR3 consists of 14 residues. Looked up from germline, CDR1 is KGHSH and CDR2 is LQKENI. Trimming cost V 6 bases and J 10 bases, with 19 bases left between them.

This clonotype was counted ten times or more. This chain uses TRBV7-9 with TRBJ2-1; 9 bases fit TRBD1. J was trimmed by 0 bases and V by 11 bases; bases with no gene match: 8. Germline lookup yields CDR1 SEHNR and CDR2 FQNEAQ (reference sequence). CDR3 length: 15 residues. The CDR3 loop is CAGGTGQSSYNEQFF. CDR3 nucleotide sequence: TGTGCCGGCGGGACAGGGCAGAGCTCCTACAATGAGCAGTTCTTC.

The gene calls are TRBV20-1 and TRBJ1-2; D might be TRBD1 (6 bases). This CDR3 has 14 amino acids. The V and J ends lost 0 bases and 4 bases respectively, with 12 bases between them. Germline V gives CDR1 DFQATT, CDR2 SNEGSKA (reference sequence). The CDR3 nucleotides are TGCAGTGCTAGAGATTTGGGACAATTCTATGGCTACACCTTC. This sequence encodes CSARDLGQFYGYTF.

With respect to this clonotype: The DNA is left out, because the CDR3 cannot be placed on it with certainty; the CDR3 is given as TCRdb lists it. The chain has TRBV28 and TRBJ2-2; no check of the table's D call, TRBD1, against the DNA was made. The CDR3 is 18 amino acids long, termini counted. Germline V gives CDR1 MDHEN, CDR2 SYDVKM. The CDR3 here is CASSSSPGRGSTGELFFF.

This chain links TRBV9 with TRBJ2-5; 8 bases fit TRBD1. Germline V lookup: CDR1 SGDLS, CDR2 YYNGEE. This CDR3 is 15 amino acids long. V trimming: 3 bases; J trimming: 5 bases; junction bases outside the gene matches: 9. The CDR3 protein is CASSEGDRSLETQYF. The CDR3 nucleotides read TGTGCCAGCAGCGAGGGGGACAGGTCCCTTGAGACCCAGTACTTC.

In its sample, this clonotype is medium-sized. V gene TRBV28 combines with J gene TRBJ2-3; D is perhaps TRBD2 (6 bases). V lost 4 bases and J lost 0, with 11 bases in between. This CDR3 is built from 15 residues. Germline CDR1 MDHEN, CDR2 SYDVKM. The CDR3 DNA sequence: TGTGCCAGCAGTTCACCGGGGGATAGCACAGATACGCAGTATTTT. It is translated as CASSSPGDSTDTQYF.

Many counts were recorded for this clonotype. The chain has TRBV9 and TRBJ2-3; a possible D gene is TRBD2 (5 bases). The CDR3 length is 14 residues. Germline CDR1 SGDLS, CDR2 YYNGEE. Trimming stripped 4 bases from V and 6 bases from J, with 15 bases between. The CDR3 coding sequence is TGTGCCAGCAGCCAACGTTCCACGGGGGATACGCAGTATTTT. Protein sequence: CASSQRSTGDTQYF.

The V gene is TRBV6-5, the J gene TRBJ2-1, with a tentative D call TRBD1 (6 bases). The V end lost 6 bases, the J end lost 2 bases, and 11 bases lay between the germline ends. CDR3 length: 14 residues. The V gene's germline CDR1 is MNHEY and CDR2 SVGAGI. CDR3 coding DNA: TGTGCCAGCAGGGGTGGGGGCCCCTACAATGAGCAGTTCTTC. Its translation is CASRGGGPYNEQFF.

The chain links TRBV5-4 to TRBJ2-1, with TRBD2 matching 8 bases. Trimming took 5 bases from V and 5 from J; bases not matched to a gene: 9. Germline V gene data show CDR1 as SGHNT and CDR2 as YYREEE (reference sequence). There are 15 residues in the CDR3. CDR3 nucleotide sequence: TGTGCCAGCAGACCCCCCGGGACTAGAAACAATGAGCAGTTCTTC. Translated, it gives CASRPPGTRNNEQFF.

The chain combines TRBV20-1 with TRBJ1-4; a possible D gene is TRBD1 (5 bases). Germline values: CDR1 DFQATT, CDR2 SNEGSKA (reference sequence). The CDR3 runs 19 residues. V lost 6 bases and J lost 1, with 27 bases in between. The CDR3 coding sequence is TGCAGTGCGCTCTCGGAGGGGTCAGAAAACACGATAACTAATGAAAAACTGTTTTTT. It codes for CSALSEGSENTITNEKLFF.

This clonotype was observed many times. The chain couples TRBV2 to TRBJ1-6, with D unresolved. The CDR3 length is 11 residues. Germline CDR1 reads SNHLY; CDR2 reads FYNNEI. Trimming cost V 4 bases and J 12 bases, with 7 bases left between them. CDR3 sequence (DNA): TGTGCCAGCAGTGTGTCTGAACCCCTCCACTTT. It is translated as CASSVSEPLHF.

Relative to its sample, this clonotype is medium-sized. The chain combines TRBV29-1 with TRBJ1-2; the D is unclear. This CDR3 comprises 8 residues. V lost 1 base, J lost 9 bases, and 0 bases lay in between. Germline assignment: CDR1 SQVTM and CDR2 ANQGSEA. The CDR3, as DNA: TGCAGCGTTGAAGGCTACACCTTC. It is translated as CSVEGYTF. Variable domain in full (rest from reference TRBV29-1 and TRBJ1-2): SAVISQKPSRDICQRGTSLTIQCQVDSQVTMMFWYRQQPGQSLTLIATANQGSEATYESGFVIDKFPISRPNLTFSTLTVSNMSPEDSSIYLCSVEGYTFGSGTRLTVV.

The chain combines TRBV29-1 with TRBJ2-5, with 10 bases identical to TRBD1. The J segment lost 5 bases and the V segment lost 5 bases, leaving 8 bases of the junction unmatched. The CDR3 is 14 residues long. Germline V gives CDR1 SQVTM, CDR2 ANQGSEA. CDR3 loop: CSVLGQGVIETQYF. DNA for the CDR3: TGCAGCGTTCTTGGACAGGGGGTAATCGAGACCCAGTACTTC.